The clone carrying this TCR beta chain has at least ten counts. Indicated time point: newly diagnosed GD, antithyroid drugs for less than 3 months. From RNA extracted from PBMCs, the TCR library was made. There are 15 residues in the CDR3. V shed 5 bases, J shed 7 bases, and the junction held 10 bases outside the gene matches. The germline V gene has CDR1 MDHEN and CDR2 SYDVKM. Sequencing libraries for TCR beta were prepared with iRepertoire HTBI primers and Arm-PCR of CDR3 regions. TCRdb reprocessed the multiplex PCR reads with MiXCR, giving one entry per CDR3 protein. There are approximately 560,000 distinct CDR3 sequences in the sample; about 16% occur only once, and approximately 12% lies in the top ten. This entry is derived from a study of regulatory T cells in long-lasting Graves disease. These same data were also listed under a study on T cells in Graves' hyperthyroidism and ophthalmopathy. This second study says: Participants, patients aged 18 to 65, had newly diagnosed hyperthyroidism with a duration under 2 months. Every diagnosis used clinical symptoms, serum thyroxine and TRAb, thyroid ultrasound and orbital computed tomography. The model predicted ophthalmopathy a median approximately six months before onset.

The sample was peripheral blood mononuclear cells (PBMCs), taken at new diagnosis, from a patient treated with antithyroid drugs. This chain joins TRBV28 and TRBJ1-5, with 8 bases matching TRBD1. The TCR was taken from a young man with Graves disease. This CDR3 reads CASSPSTGVGQPQHF. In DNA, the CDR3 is TGTGCCAGCAGTCCATCGACAGGGGTAGGCCAGCCCCAGCATTTT.